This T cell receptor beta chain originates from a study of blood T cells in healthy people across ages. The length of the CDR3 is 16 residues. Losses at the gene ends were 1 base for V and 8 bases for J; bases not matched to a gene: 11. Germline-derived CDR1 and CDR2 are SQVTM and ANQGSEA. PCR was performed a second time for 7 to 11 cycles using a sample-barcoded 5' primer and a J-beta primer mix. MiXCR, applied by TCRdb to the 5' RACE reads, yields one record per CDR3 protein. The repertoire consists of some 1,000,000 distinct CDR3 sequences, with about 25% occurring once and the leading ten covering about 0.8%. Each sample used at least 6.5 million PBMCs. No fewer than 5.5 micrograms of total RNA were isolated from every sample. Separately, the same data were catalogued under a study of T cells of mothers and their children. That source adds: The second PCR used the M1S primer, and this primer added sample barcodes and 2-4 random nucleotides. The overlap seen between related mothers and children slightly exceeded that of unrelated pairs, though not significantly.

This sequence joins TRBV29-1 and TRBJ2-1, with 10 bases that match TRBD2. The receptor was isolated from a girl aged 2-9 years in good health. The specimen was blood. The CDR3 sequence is CSVEGESGRGADEQFF. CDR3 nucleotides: TGCAGCGTTGAAGGGGAAAGCGGGAGGGGTGCGGATGAGCAGTTCTTC.